The 5 T cell receptor beta chains reported below all come from one sample, sequenced in a study of shared clonotypes between healthy human individuals. Sequencing was performed with immunoSEQ multiplex PCR; in TCRdb, only in-frame clones are kept and a portion is missing. The sample holds about 2.3 million clones, over 90% seen once. Sequencing was performed on naive CD4+ T cells from PBMCs. This sample's subset: CD45RA+ positively selected. These receptors were obtained from a man between 18 and 29 years old in good health. Some clones in this sample may be carry-over from other donors' samples.

This clone came up once. The chain carries TRBV7-8 and TRBJ1-3, with 10 nucleotides matching TRBD1. After removal of 4 bases from V and 7 bases from J, the junction contained 4 bases not matched to a gene. Germline assignment: CDR1 SGHVS and CDR2 FQNEAQ. The CDR3 is made up of 14 amino acids. CDR3 region: CASSSGQGRNTIYF. The CDR3 coding sequence is TGTGCCAGCAGCTCGGGACAGGGGAGGAACACCATATATTTT. The full variable domain, with the rest looked up from reference TRBV7-8 and TRBJ1-3, is GAGVSQSPRYKVAKRGQDVALRCDPISGHVSLFWYQQALGQGPEFLTYFQNEAQLDKSGLPSDRFFAERPEGSVSTLKIQRTQQEDSAVYLCASSSGQGRNTIYFGEGSWLTVV.

The chain carries TRBV7-9 and TRBJ1-2; D may be TRBD1 (6 bases). The CDR3 spans 15 residues. The ends were cut back, 1 base at V and 8 bases at J, with 17 bases in the middle. Germline V gene sequence: CDR1 SEHNR, CDR2 FQNEAQ (reference sequence). The DNA of the CDR3 is TGTGCCAGCAGCTTAGGTCCGGGGGCGGCCGAGGGCTACACCTTC. It yields the protein CASSLGPGAAEGYTF.

The rearrangement uses TRBV5-1 and TRBJ1-5; no clear D gene. The CDR3 spans 15 residues. Germline lookup yields CDR1 SGHRS and CDR2 YFSETQ. The germline V and J ends were trimmed by 1 base and 1 base, with 9 bases remaining between them. CDR3 loop: CASSLYGRSNQPQHF. DNA of the CDR3: TGCGCCAGCAGCTTGTACGGAAGGAGCAATCAGCCCCAGCATTTT.

The chain has TRBV28 and TRBJ2-1; D is unclear. Trimming removed 6 bases from V and 9 bases from J, with 18 bases in between. Looked up from germline, CDR1 is MDHEN and CDR2 is SYDVKM. The CDR3 has 14 residues. The CDR3 DNA is TGTGCCAGCAGCCCCTCCTTGAATCGCGGTGAGCAGTTCTTC. Translated: CASSPSLNRGEQFF.

The chain has TRBV4-1 and TRBJ1-2, with 7 bases matching TRBD1. CDR1 MGHRA and CDR2 YSYEKL come from the germline V gene. The CDR3 consists of 15 residues. J lost 8 bases, V lost 3 bases, and 12 bases had no gene match. The CDR3 DNA sequence: TGCGCCAGCAGCCATCCCCAGGGGGGGTCCTGGGGCTACACCTTC. Amino acid sequence: CASSHPQGGSWGYTF.